A single sample gave rise to the 10 T cell receptor beta chains below, sequenced in a study of shared clonotypes between healthy human individuals. Measured with immunoSEQ multiplex PCR; TCRdb has only the in-frame clones, and not every one. The table lists approximately 1,000,000 clones, around 78% of them singletons. Sequenced material: memory CD4+ T cells from PBMCs. Stated subset: CD45RA-negative fraction. Receptor source: a man aged 18 to 29 in good health. Some clones in this sample may be carry-over from other donors' samples.

This clone was picked up one time. The chain has TRBV11-3 and TRBJ1-2; D gene ambiguous. The CDR3 is 14 amino acids. From germline, CDR1 is SGHNT and CDR2 YENEEA. V gave up 2 bases and J gave up 4 bases, with 11 bases separating them. For the CDR3, the DNA is TGTGCCAGCAGCTTAAACCGAGCGGGCTATGGCTACACCTTC. Translation: CASSLNRAGYGYTF.

The rearrangement uses TRBV4-1 and TRBJ1-2; D is uncertain. The V gene lost 0 bases and the J gene lost 1 base, with 9 bases spanning the gap. The CDR3 length is 15 residues. CDR1 and CDR2 from the germline V gene are MGHRA and YSYEKL. This CDR3 is CASSQDAGNNYGYTF. In nucleotides, the CDR3 is TGCGCCAGCAGCCAAGATGCAGGAAATAACTATGGCTACACCTTC.

On this clone itself: Its ends do not fully match the called genes, so a read error is possible. The chain couples TRBV2 to TRBJ2-6, with TRBD1 as a possible D gene (5 bases). Per the germline V gene, CDR1 is SNHLY and CDR2 is FYNNEI. This CDR3 is built from 15 residues. CDR3 sequence (DNA): TGTGCCAGCAGTGTTGCGACAGCTGGGCCCAACGTCCTGACTTTC. Translated, it gives CASSVATAGPNVLTF.

In its sample, this clone was seen once. The rearrangement links TRBV2 to TRBJ2-2, with TRBD1 identical over 10 bases. The CDR3 is made up of 14 amino acids. Germline V gives CDR1 SNHLY, CDR2 FYNNEI. V dropped 6 bases and J dropped 7; count of bases not matched to a gene: 5. The chain's CDR3 is CASRRQGAGGELFF. CDR3 nucleotides: TGTGCCAGCAGGAGACAGGGGGCTGGCGGGGAGCTGTTTTTT.

The chain uses TRBV5-1 and TRBJ1-5, with D unclear. The CDR3 is 14 residues long. Germline V gene sequence: CDR1 SGHRS, CDR2 YFSETQ. Trimming took off 3 bases at V and 7 bases at J, with 14 bases between the two ends. The CDR3 here is CASSWGSPGQPQHF. The CDR3 DNA reads TGCGCCAGCAGCTGGGGATCTCCGGGGCAGCCCCAGCATTTT.

This sequence joins TRBV5-1 and TRBJ1-6; possible D gene TRBD1, 6 bases. The V gene lost 0 bases and the J gene lost 2 bases, with 9 bases spanning the gap. The CDR3 totals 16 residues. Germline values: CDR1 SGHRS, CDR2 YFSETQ. CDR3 sequence reads: CASSLAGTTYNSPLHF. The CDR3 DNA reads TGCGCCAGCAGCTTGGCCGGGACAACCTATAATTCACCCCTCCACTTT.

This chain joins TRBV28 and TRBJ1-1, with a possible D match to TRBD1 (5 bases). CDR3 length: 11 residues. Germline CDR1 is MDHEN and CDR2 is SYDVKM. The germline V and J ends were trimmed by 6 bases and 7 bases, with 9 bases remaining between them. The CDR3 coding sequence is TGTGCCAGCAGAAGACAGCGTGAAGCTTTCTTT. Amino acid sequence: CASRRQREAFF.

V is TRBV5-1 and J is TRBJ2-7; 9 nucleotides match TRBD1. J lost 3 bases, V lost 0 bases, and 4 bases had no gene match. The CDR3 contains 15 residues. Germline CDR1 is SGHRS and CDR2 is YFSETQ. This CDR3 reads CASSLAGQGLYEQYF. The CDR3 DNA is TGCGCCAGCAGCTTGGCGGGACAGGGTCTCTACGAGCAGTACTTC.

The chain joins TRBV7-2 to TRBJ2-5; D is unclear. The CDR3 is made up of 13 amino acids. CDR1 is SGHTA and CDR2 is FQGNSA in the germline V gene. Trimming shortened V by 5 bases and J by 2 bases, and 9 bases separated the two germline ends. The CDR3 region is CASSARFQETQYF. In nucleotides, the CDR3 is TGTGCCAGCAGCGCACGGTTTCAAGAGACCCAGTACTTC.

With regard to this clone: A far larger clone is only one base removed, so a read error is likely. The chain couples TRBV7-2 to TRBJ2-7; 7 nucleotides align to TRBD1. This CDR3 region has 17 residues. Germline values: CDR1 SGHTA, CDR2 FQGNSA. The CDR3 nucleotides are TGTGCCGGCAGCTTATATGTTTCCAGGGGGTTTAGCTACGAGCAGTACTTC. Amino acids: CAGSLYVSRGFSYEQYF.